The TCR beta chain described here comes from a study of OX40 agonist ivuxolimab in advanced cancers. Regarding the research as a whole: The costimulatory receptor OX40 (CD134) was targeted by ivuxolimab, a fully human IgG2 agonistic monoclonal antibody. Intravenous ivuxolimab was administered to patients every 2 weeks at six dose levels: 0.01, 0.1, 0.3, 1.5, 3 and 10 mg/kg. Among the approximately 50 dose-escalation patients, 19 had hepatocellular carcinoma, roughly 15 melanoma, 9 renal cell carcinoma and 9 head and neck cancer. In the dose-escalation cohort, 82.7% of patients were male, and the mean age was approximately 55 years, with a range of about 23 to 85. Prior anti-PD-1, anti-PD-L1 or anti-CTLA-4 therapy was permitted, and 35% to 40% of dose-escalation patients had received checkpoint inhibitors. Three dose-escalation patients achieved partial responses, one with hepatocellular carcinoma and two with cutaneous melanoma. Peripheral TCRbeta sequencing aimed to test whether ivuxolimab altered TCR sequence diversity and caused clonal T-cell expansion. The paper reports the monotherapy dose-escalation portion (N of about 56 patients) of the phase I ivuxolimab trial. The study at large found these results: After ivuxolimab, CD8+ T cells had more expanded clones than CD4+ T cells on average. The antigen specificity of the peripheral T cells that underwent clonal expansion was not determined. At doses of 0.1 to 3.0 mg/kg, clonal expansion of both CD4+ and CD8+ T cells in blood was seen between baseline and week 6. Partial responders in the 0.1-3.0 mg/kg groups had among the lowest normalized peripheral clonal expansion, especially among CD8+ T cells. Low levels of normalized T-cell clonal expansion were also seen in some patients who did not respond.

The CDR3 runs 15 residues from the cysteine to the phenylalanine. The read is trimmed to its CDR3 DNA, 45 bases read in frame from base 1. V sheds 5 bases and J sheds 8 bases, leaving 21 bases between their ends. The germline V gene gives CDR1 as SGHTA and CDR2 as FQGNSA. Genomic DNA was isolated from the sorted cells so that the TCRbeta CDR3 region could be sequenced. The immunoSEQ Assay was used for sequencing of TCRbeta CDR3 regions. The table was pulled from immuneACCESS by TCRdb, which kept in-frame rearrangements only. Such tables lose some clones; where checked, under half of the loss comes from unresolved V genes, and the rest has no known cause. The sample has tens of thousands of clones on record, over 75% of them singletons. The ten most abundant clones make up approximately 0.3% of the sample. Patients with a history of autoimmune disease or receiving systemic immunosuppression were excluded from the trial. Peripheral blood for TCR sequencing was collected from all dose cohorts at baseline, on cycle 4 day 1, and on cycle 7 day 1. Samples were obtained from an open-label, multicenter, first-in-human phase I dose-escalation trial of ivuxolimab. Adults with locally advanced or metastatic head and neck squamous cell, hepatocellular, melanoma or renal cell carcinoma were enrolled in the trial. Before TCR sequencing, CD4+ T cells and CD8+ T cells from peripheral blood were sorted into separate populations.

Comment on this clone: Its antigen is not yet known. Per-base qualities were not stored, and no clone one base away is much larger.

The sequence was collected from an adult with an advanced solid tumor such as melanoma, head and neck, liver or kidney cancer. Sequencing was performed on CD4+ or CD8+ T cells sorted from blood, taken in a trial of the OX40 agonist ivuxolimab. The chain is encoded by TRBV7-2 joined to TRBJ1-2, with TRBD1 tentatively as D gene (5 bases match). The DNA is as follows: TGTGCCAGCAGCCTAGGAGCCAGCACGAACAGGGGCTACACCTTC. It is translated as CASSLGASTNRGYTF.